Below, 10 T cell receptor beta chains from the same sample are listed, as sequenced in a study of T cell clonotyping in hematopoietic cell transplantation. Using immunoSEQ multiplex PCR, the repertoire was profiled, and TCRdb retains in-frame clones only, with some absent. The repertoire holds several thousand clones, with over 75% as singletons. The sequenced sample was peripheral blood mononuclear cells, obtained 180 days after allogeneic stem cell transplant. The source of these receptors is a female patient aged 50-65 years who had an allogeneic stem cell transplant from a related donor, so the T cells may come from the graft donor. Some clones in this sample may be carry-over from other donors' samples.

The J gene is TRBJ2-4, the V gene TRBV30; 7 positions match TRBD2. The CDR3 runs 18 residues. CDR1 is GTSNPN, CDR2 SVGIG, per germline (reference sequence). After removal of 2 bases from V and 0 bases from J, the junction contained 13 bases not matched to a gene. CDR3 in amino acids: CAWSSRTSGLPAKNIQYF. As DNA, the CDR3 is TGTGCCTGGAGTTCCAGAACTTCGGGACTACCAGCCAAAAACATTCAGTACTTC.

The genes are TRBV28 and TRBJ2-1, with 10 bases fitting TRBD2. Trimming cost V 8 bases and J 8 bases; bases outside gene matches: 9. The germline CDR1 and CDR2 sequences are MDHEN and SYDVKM. The CDR3 is 14 residues long. The CDR3, as DNA: TGTGCCAGCTCCAAAGCGGGGGGGCCCTATGAGCAGTTCTTC. It translates to CASSKAGGPYEQFF.

This clone has just a few counts. V is TRBV30 and J is TRBJ1-2; possibly TRBD1 for D (5 bases). The germline CDR1 and CDR2 sequences are GTSNPN and SVGIG (reference sequence). V was clipped by 5 bases and J by 7 bases, with 14 bases between them. The CDR3 runs to 12 residues. The CDR3 nucleotides read TGTGCCTGGGAGACAGACGCCCTTGGCTACACCTTC. Protein sequence: CAWETDALGYTF.

This chain links TRBV19 with TRBJ1-1; D possibly corresponds to TRBD1 (6 bases). The CDR3 loop spans 15 amino acids. The V gene lost 2 bases and the J gene lost 0 bases, with 10 bases spanning the gap. Per the germline V gene, CDR1 is LNHDA and CDR2 is SQIVND (reference sequence). This CDR3 is CASSITGIMNTEAFF. Written as DNA, the CDR3 is TGTGCCAGTAGTATAACAGGGATTATGAACACTGAAGCTTTCTTT. The entire variable domain, with the rest obtained from reference TRBV19 and TRBJ1-1, is as follows: DGGITQSPKYLFRKEGQNVTLSCEQNLNHDAMYWYRQDPGQGLRLIYYSQIVNDFQKGDIAEGYSVSREKKESFPLTVTSAQKNPTAFYLCASSITGIMNTEAFFGQGTRLTVV.

Only one count was recorded for this clone. The V call is TRBV19, the J call TRBJ2-2, with 7 nucleotides matching TRBD1. The CDR3 loop spans 16 amino acids. Germline trimming cut 5 bases from V and 4 bases from J; bases unmatched to any gene: 10. Per the germline V gene, CDR1 is LNHDA and CDR2 is SQIVND (reference sequence). In DNA, the CDR3 is TGTGCCAGTAGTTCTGGAAACAGGGGAGTCACCGGGGAGCTGTTTTTT. Protein: CASSSGNRGVTGELFF.

The count of this clone is one. This chain links TRBV6-1 with TRBJ2-7; D ambiguous. The CDR3 spans 14 residues. Germline V gives CDR1 MNHNS, CDR2 SASEGT. The V end was cut by 6 bases, the J end by 3 bases, with 15 bases between. The CDR3 region is CASSGPLSGYEQYF. CDR3 nucleotides: TGTGCCAGCAGCGGGCCCTTGTCGGGCTACGAGCAGTACTTC.

The V call is TRBV7-6, the J call TRBJ2-7; TRBD1 matches 8 bases. Germline CDR1 SGHVS, CDR2 FNYEAQ. The CDR3 sequence is 17 residues long. V dropped 2 bases and J dropped 0; count of bases not matched to a gene: 9. In DNA, the CDR3 is TGTGCCAGCAGCTTATCCCTGACAGGGGCTTACTCCTACGAGCAGTACTTC. The encoded protein is CASSLSLTGAYSYEQYF.

V usage is TRBV7-2 and J usage is TRBJ2-3, with TRBD1 matching over 8 bases. The CDR3 sequence is 16 residues long. V dropped 1 base and J dropped 4; count of bases not matched to a gene: 7. Germline CDR1 and CDR2: SGHTA and FQGNSA. CDR3: CASSLGPGGGPDTQYF. The CDR3 bases are TGTGCCAGCAGCTTAGGCCCAGGGGGCGGTCCAGATACGCAGTATTTT.

The V gene is TRBV7-2, the J gene TRBJ2-2; TRBD2 aligns across 9 bases. J was trimmed by 6 bases and V by 4 bases; bases with no gene match: 6. The V gene's germline CDR1 is SGHTA and CDR2 FQGNSA. The CDR3 runs to 15 residues. The chain's CDR3 is CASSSLPSGAGELFF. The CDR3 DNA reads TGTGCCAGCAGCTCCCTTCCTAGCGGGGCCGGGGAGCTGTTTTTT.

This clone rates as medium-sized. This chain joins TRBV7-8 and TRBJ1-6; 9 nucleotides line up with TRBD1. The V and J ends lost 4 bases and 9 bases, in that order; junction bases with no gene match: 7. The germline gives CDR1 SGHVS, CDR2 FQNEAQ. The CDR3 spans 15 residues. CDR3 protein: CASSSPDRGISPLHF. CDR3 nucleotides: TGTGCCAGCAGCTCACCAGACAGGGGGATTTCACCCCTCCACTTT.